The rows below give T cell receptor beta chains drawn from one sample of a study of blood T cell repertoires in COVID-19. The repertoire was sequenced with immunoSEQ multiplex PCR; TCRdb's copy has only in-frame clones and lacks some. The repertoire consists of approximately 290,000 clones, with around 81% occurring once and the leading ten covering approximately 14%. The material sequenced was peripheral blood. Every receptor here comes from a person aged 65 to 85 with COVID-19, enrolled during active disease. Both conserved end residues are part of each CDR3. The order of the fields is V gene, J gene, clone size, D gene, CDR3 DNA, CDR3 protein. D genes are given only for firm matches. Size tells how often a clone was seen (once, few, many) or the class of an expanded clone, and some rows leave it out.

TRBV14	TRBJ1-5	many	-	TGTGCCAGCAGCCAATTCCAGGATCAGCCCCAGCATTTT	CASSQFQDQPQHF
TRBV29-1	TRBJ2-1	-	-	TGCAGCGTGCCACGTGCGGGATACAATGAGCAGTTCTTC	CSVPRAGYNEQFF
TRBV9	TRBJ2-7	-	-	TGTGCCAGCAGCGTAGATGGGGGGTACGTCTCCGAGCAGTACTTC	CASSVDGGYVSEQYF
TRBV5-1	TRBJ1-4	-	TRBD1	TGCGCCAGCAGCTTGGGGAGGGGGCGAGGTGAAAAACTGTTTTTT	CASSLGRGRGEKLFF
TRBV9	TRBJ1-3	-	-	TGTGCCAGCAGCGTAGGCGCGGGTCGGAACTCTGGAAACACCATATATTTT	CASSVGAGRNSGNTIYF
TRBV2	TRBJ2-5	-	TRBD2	TGTGCCAGCTGCAGGACTAGTCGGGAGACCCAGTACTTC	CASCRTSRETQYF
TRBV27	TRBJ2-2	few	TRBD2	TGTGCCAGCAGTTTTTGGGCTAGCCGGCGGGGGACCGGGGAGCTGTTTTTT	CASSFWASRRGTGELFF
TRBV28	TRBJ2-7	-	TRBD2	TGTGCCAGCAGTACCGTCGGGACTAGCGAATACGAGCAGTACTTC	CASSTVGTSEYEQYF
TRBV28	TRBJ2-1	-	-	TGTGCCAGCTCTGAGGTGAGCAATGAGCAGTTCTTC	CASSEVSNEQFF
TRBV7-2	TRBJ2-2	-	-	TGTGCCAGCAGGACCAGGGCAAACACCGGGGAGCTGTTTTTT	CASRTRANTGELFF
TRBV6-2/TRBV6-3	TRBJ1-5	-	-	TGTGCCAGCAGTTACGGCCCCCTGGAGGGAGGGGCTCAGCCCCAGCATTTT	CASSYGPLEGGAQPQHF
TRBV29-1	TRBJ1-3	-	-	TGCAGCGTTGAAGATCATGCGGGGGCCCCACCTCTTTTT	CSVEDHAGAPPLF
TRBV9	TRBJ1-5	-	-	TGTGCCAGCAGCCCGCGAGCACTAGGGCCCCAGCATTTT	CASSPRALGPQHF
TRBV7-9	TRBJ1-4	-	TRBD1	TGTGCCAGCAGCACCGGGACAGCTAATGAAAAACTGTTTTTT	CASSTGTANEKLFF
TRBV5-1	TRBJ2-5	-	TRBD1	TGCGCCAGCAGCATCGGGACAGGGGGCTTAGAGACCCAGTACTTC	CASSIGTGGLETQYF
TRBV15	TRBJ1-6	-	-	TGTGCCACCAGCAGAGATCCGAGGGCCCCCAGTGGGTTGCCCCTCCACTTT	CATSRDPRAPSGLPLHF
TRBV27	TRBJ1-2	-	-	TGTGCCAGCAGTTCTCAGGGGCGAGGCTACACCTTC	CASSSQGRGYTF
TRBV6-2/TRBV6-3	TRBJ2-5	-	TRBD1	TGTGCCAGCAGTTATCGGACAGGGGGCATAGAGACCCAGTACTTC	CASSYRTGGIETQYF
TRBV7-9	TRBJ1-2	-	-	TGTGCCAGCAGCTCCGGACGGGGTCTTAACTATGGCTACACCTTC	CASSSGRGLNYGYTF
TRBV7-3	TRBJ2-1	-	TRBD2	TGTGCCAGCAGCTTAACTAGCGGGAGGGCCACTGAGCAGTTCTTC	CASSLTSGRATEQFF
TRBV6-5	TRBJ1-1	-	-	TGTGCCAGCAGAAAAACAGGGCTCACTGAAGCTTTCTTT	CASRKTGLTEAFF
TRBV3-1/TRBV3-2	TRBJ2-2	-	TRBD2	TGTGCCAGCAGCCAACCCGGGGCTACCCAGACTAGCGGGGGGCGCGGGGAGCTGTTTTTT	CASSQPGATQTSGGRGELFF
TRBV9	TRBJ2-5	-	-	TGTGCCAGCAGCGCGAGGGCTGGAGAGACCCAGTACTTC	CASSARAGETQYF
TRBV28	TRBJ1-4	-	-	TGTGCCAGCAGTTTGCTCTCGAAAACAATTGCAACTAATGAAAAACTGTTTTTT	CASSLLSKTIATNEKLFF
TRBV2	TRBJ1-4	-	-	TGTGCCAGCGGTAGAAACCAGGGGGAAAAACTGTTTTTT	CASGRNQGEKLFF